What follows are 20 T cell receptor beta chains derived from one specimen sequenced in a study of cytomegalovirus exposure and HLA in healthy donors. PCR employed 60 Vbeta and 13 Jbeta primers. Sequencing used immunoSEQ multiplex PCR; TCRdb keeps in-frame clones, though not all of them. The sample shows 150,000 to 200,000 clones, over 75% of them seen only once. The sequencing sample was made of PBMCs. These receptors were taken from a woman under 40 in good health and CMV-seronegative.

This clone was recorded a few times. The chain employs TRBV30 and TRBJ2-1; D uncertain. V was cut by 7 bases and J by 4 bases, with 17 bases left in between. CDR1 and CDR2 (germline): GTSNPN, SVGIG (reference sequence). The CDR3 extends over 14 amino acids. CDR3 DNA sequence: TGTGCCTTCAAGGAAGATACAGAGTACAATGAGCAGTTCTTC. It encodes CAFKEDTEYNEQFF.

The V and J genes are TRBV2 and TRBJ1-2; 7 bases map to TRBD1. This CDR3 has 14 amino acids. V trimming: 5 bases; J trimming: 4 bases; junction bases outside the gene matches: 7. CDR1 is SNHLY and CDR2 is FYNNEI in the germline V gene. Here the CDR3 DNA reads TGTGCCAGCAGTTACGACGGGACAGCCTATGGCTACACCTTC. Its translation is CASSYDGTAYGYTF.

The CDR3 bases are TGTGCCAGCTCATCAAACAATCAGGGCACTGAAGCTTTCTTT. Protein product: CASSSNNQGTEAFF. The J gene is TRBJ1-1, the V gene TRBV18; D might be TRBD1 (5 bases). Germline loops: CDR1 KGHSH, CDR2 LQKENI. V was pared by 5 bases and J by 4 bases, with 14 bases between. The length of the CDR3 is 14 residues. The entire variable domain, with the rest obtained from reference TRBV18 and TRBJ1-1, is as follows: NAGVMQNPRHLVRRRGQEARLRCSPMKGHSHVYWYRQLPEEGLKFMVYLQKENIIDESGMPKERFSAEFPKEGPSILRIQQVVRGDSAAYFCASSSNNQGTEAFFGQGTRLTVV.

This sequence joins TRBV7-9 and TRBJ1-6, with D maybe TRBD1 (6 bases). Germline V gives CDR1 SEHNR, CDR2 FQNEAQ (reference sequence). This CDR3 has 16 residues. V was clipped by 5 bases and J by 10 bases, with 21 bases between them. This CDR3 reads CASSPSLGAPESPLHF. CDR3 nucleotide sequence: TGTGCCAGCAGCCCCTCTCTGGGGGCCCCGGAATCACCCCTCCACTTT.

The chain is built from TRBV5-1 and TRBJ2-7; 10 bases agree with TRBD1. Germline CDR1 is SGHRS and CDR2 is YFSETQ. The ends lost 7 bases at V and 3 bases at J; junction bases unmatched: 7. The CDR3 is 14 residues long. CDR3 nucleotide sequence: TGCGCCAGCGGACCGGGACAGGGGTTCTACGAGCAGTACTTC. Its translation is CASGPGQGFYEQYF.

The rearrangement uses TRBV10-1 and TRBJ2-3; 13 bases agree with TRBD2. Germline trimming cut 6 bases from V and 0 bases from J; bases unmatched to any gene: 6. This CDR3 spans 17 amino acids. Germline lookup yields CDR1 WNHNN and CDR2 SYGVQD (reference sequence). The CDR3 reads CASSRLAGGSSTDTQYF. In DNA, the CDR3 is TGCGCCAGCAGCCGACTAGCGGGGGGATCTAGCACAGATACGCAGTATTTT.

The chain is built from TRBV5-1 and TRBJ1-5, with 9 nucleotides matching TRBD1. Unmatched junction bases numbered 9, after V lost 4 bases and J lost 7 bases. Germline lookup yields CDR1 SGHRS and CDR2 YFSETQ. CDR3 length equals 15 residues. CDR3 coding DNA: TGCGCCAGCAGCGAACAGGGGGCCTCCGGGCAGCCCCAGCATTTT. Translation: CASSEQGASGQPQHF.

The CDR3 nucleotides are TGTGCCATCAGTGAGTCGAAAGGAGGATTCAATTCACCCCTCCACTTT. Amino acid sequence: CAISESKGGFNSPLHF. The rearrangement uses TRBV10-3 and TRBJ1-6, with no clear D. V was cut by 0 bases and J by 7 bases, with 13 bases left in between. The CDR3 covers 16 residues. Germline V gene lookup returns CDR1 ENHRY and CDR2 SYGVKD.

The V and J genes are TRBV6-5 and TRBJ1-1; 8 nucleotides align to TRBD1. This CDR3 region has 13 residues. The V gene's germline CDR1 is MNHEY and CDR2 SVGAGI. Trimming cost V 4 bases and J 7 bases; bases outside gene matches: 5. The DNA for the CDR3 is TGTGCCAGCAGTTCCGGACAGGGTTGTGAAGCTTTCTTT. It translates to CASSSGQGCEAFF.

Written as DNA, the CDR3 is TGTGCCTGGAGGGGATTAGGGGTCTCGAACACTGAAGCTTTCTTT. Encoded protein: CAWRGLGVSNTEAFF. This chain links TRBV30 with TRBJ1-1; tentative D call: TRBD1 (5 bases). Trimming cost V 3 bases and J 1 base, with 15 bases left between them. From germline, CDR1 is GTSNPN and CDR2 SVGIG (reference sequence). There are 15 residues in the CDR3.

CDR3 in DNA: TGTGCCAGAAGCTGGGGAGAAGTAGCTTGCAATGAGCAGTTCTTC. Protein product: CARSWGEVACNEQFF. The V and J genes are TRBV5-3 and TRBJ2-1, with D possibly being TRBD2 (5 bases). TRBV5-3 belongs to the ORF category, with a function that is uncertain. V was pared by 3 bases and J by 6 bases, with 16 bases between. This CDR3 has 15 amino acids.

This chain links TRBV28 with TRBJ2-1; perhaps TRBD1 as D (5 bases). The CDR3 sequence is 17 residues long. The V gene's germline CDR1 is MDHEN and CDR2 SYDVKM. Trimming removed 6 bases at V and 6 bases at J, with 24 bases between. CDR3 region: CASSYKSDMRFFNEQFF. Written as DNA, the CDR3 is TGTGCCAGCAGCTACAAATCGGACATGAGATTCTTCAATGAGCAGTTCTTC.

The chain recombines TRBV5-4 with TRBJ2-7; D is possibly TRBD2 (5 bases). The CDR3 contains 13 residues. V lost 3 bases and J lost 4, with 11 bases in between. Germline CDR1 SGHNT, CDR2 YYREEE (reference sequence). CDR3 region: CASSYRGSYEQYF. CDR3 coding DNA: TGTGCCAGCAGCTATCGGGGTTCTTACGAGCAGTACTTC. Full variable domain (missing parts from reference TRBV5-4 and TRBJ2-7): ETGVTQSPTHLIKTRGQQVTLRCSSQSGHNTVSWYQQALGQGPQFIFQYYREEENGRGNFPPRFSGLQFPNYSSELNVNALELDDSALYLCASSYRGSYEQYFGPGTRLTVT.

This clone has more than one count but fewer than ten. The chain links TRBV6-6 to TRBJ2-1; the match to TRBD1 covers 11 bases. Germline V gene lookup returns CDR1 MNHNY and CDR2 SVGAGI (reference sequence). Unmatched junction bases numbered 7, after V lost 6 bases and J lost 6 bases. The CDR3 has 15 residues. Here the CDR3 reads CASRGDRGVLNEQFF. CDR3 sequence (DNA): TGTGCCAGCAGGGGGGACAGGGGGGTACTCAATGAGCAGTTCTTC.

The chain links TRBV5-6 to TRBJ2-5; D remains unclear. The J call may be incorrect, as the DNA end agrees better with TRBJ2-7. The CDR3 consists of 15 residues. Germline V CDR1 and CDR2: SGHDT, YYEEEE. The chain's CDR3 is CASSLVSAALLEQYF. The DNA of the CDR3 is TGTGCCAGCAGCTTGGTTTCTGCGGCCCTTCTCGAGCAGTACTTC.

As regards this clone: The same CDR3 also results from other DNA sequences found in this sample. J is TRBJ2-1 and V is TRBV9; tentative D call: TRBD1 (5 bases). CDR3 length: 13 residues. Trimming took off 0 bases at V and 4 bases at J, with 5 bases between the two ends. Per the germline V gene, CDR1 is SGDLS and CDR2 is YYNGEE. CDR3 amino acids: CASSVDRYNEQFF. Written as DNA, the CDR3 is TGTGCCAGCAGCGTAGACAGGTACAATGAGCAGTTCTTC.

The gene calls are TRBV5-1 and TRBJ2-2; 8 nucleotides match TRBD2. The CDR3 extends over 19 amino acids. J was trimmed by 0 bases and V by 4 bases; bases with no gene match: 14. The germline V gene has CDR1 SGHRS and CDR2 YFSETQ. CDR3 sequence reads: CASSRPVLAEISNTGELFF. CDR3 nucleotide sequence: TGCGCCAGCAGCCGCCCCGTACTAGCGGAGATATCGAACACCGGGGAGCTGTTTTTT.

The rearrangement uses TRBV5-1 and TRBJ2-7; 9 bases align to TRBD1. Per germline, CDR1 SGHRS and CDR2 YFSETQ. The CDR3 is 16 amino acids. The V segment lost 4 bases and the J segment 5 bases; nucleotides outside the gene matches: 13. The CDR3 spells CASSGAAGQGVHEQYF. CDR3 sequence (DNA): TGCGCCAGCAGCGGGGCGGCGGGACAGGGTGTCCACGAGCAGTACTTC.

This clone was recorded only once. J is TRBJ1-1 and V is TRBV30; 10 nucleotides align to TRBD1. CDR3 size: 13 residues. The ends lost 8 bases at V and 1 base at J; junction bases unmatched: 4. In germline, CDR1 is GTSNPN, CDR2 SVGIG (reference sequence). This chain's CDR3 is CAIRDRGNTEAFF. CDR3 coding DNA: TGTGCCATCCGGGACAGGGGGAACACTGAAGCTTTCTTT.

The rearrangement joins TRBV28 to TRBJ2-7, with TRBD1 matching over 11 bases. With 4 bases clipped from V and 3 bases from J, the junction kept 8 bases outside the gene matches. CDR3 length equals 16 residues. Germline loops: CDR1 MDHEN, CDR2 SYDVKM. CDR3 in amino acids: CASSSPSGTGGYEQYF. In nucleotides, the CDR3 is TGTGCCAGCAGTTCCCCAAGCGGGACAGGGGGCTACGAGCAGTACTTC.